The T cell receptor beta chain under discussion was sequenced for a study of early T cells in non-severe SARS-CoV-2 infection. The wider study: Investigators sequenced bulk RNA drawn from unsorted whole blood, and chains remained unpaired. General study points: Reliance on VDJdb matching favored anti-spike CD8 responses; private and CD4 specificities were missed.

About this clonotype: Its antigen is still unknown.

The CDR3 runs 12 residues. Trimming shortened V by 5 bases and J by 6 bases, and 9 bases separated the two germline ends. Germline values: CDR1 SGHTA, CDR2 FQGNSA. Each single cDNA molecule received a unique molecular identifier. TCRdb re-analysed the 5' RACE reads in MiXCR, keeping a single row per CDR3 protein. The sample records about 59,000 distinct CDR3 sequences, less than 15% being singletons. This sequence joins TRBV7-2 and TRBJ2-3; D call uncertain. This clonotype was sampled from an adult who was a healthcare worker with PCR-confirmed SARS-CoV-2 infection or an uninfected control (not recorded which). This specimen consisted of whole blood, obtained at baseline. CDR3 region: CASSPSMDTQYF. The CDR3 nucleotides read TGTGCCAGCAGCCCTTCAATGGATACGCAGTATTTT. Looking up the rest from reference TRBV7-2 and TRBJ2-3 gives the full variable domain: GAGVSQSPSNKVTEKGKDVELRCDPISGHTALYWYRQSLGQGLEFLIYFQGNSAPDKSGLPSDRFSAERTGGSVSTLTIQRTQQEDSAVYLCASSPSMDTQYFGPGTRLTVL.